These 26 T cell receptor beta chains were all obtained from the same sample, sequenced in a study of blood T cell repertoires in COVID-19. Only in-frame clones appear in the TCRdb table, and some are missing; sequencing was by immunoSEQ multiplex PCR. Of around 75,000 clones in the sample, roughly 88% are singletons; the top ten hold over 2.5%. Sequenced material: peripheral blood. These receptors originate from a human donor in a cohort sampled during active COVID-19.

The V call is TRBV27, the J call TRBJ2-1; TRBD2 is a possible D gene (5 bases). CDR1 and CDR2 (germline): MNHEY, SMNVEV (reference sequence). This CDR3 has 14 amino acids. V was shortened by 6 bases and J by 2 bases, with 11 bases between the two germline ends. The DNA for the CDR3 is TGTGCCAGCAGGAGCGGTGGGCCCTACAATGAGCAGTTCTTC. Encoded protein: CASRSGGPYNEQFF.

The CDR3 is CASSPDSISGNTIYF. For the CDR3, the DNA is TGTGCCAGCAGTCCCGACAGCATCTCTGGAAACACCATATATTTT. The J gene is TRBJ1-3, the V gene TRBV6-6, with a possible D match to TRBD1 (5 bases). This CDR3 is built from 15 residues. V dropped 5 bases and J dropped 0 bases, with 11 bases sitting between them. Germline values: CDR1 MNHNY, CDR2 SVGAGI (reference sequence).

Details on this clone: Relative to the germline gene, one junction end is altered; a read error may explain this. V usage is TRBV4-3 and J usage is TRBJ2-7, with TRBD1 matching over 7 bases. Per germline, CDR1 LGHNA and CDR2 YSLEER. The CDR3 extends over 16 amino acids. This CDR3 reads CASSQDGVGGSNEQYF. The CDR3 bases are TGCGCCAGCAGCCAAGATGGGGTAGGGGGCTCCAACGAGCAGTACTTC.

The gene calls are TRBV7-9 and TRBJ2-1; tentative D call: TRBD2 (5 bases). CDR3 length equals 14 residues. The ends were cut back, 7 bases at V and 5 bases at J, with 15 bases in the middle. Germline V gene data show CDR1 as SEHNR and CDR2 as FQNEAQ (reference sequence). The CDR3 here is CASILQSGNNEQFF. The CDR3, as DNA: TGTGCCAGCATTCTCCAGTCCGGGAACAATGAGCAGTTCTTC.

The chain couples TRBV19 to TRBJ1-1; D unclear. The CDR3 contains 14 residues. Germline CDR1 and CDR2: LNHDA and SQIVND (reference sequence). Trimming took 1 base from V and 1 from J, leaving 7 bases between them. The CDR3 nucleotides read TGTGCCAGTAGTATAGGGCAGGCGAACACTGAAGCTTTCTTT. This gives the protein CASSIGQANTEAFF.

The chain recombines TRBV4-3 with TRBJ2-5, with TRBD1 matching over 10 bases. The CDR3 totals 17 residues. V gave up 4 bases and J gave up 5 bases; unmatched junction bases: 13. Germline V gene lookup returns CDR1 LGHNA and CDR2 YSLEER. Here the CDR3 reads CASSRSPGQGMGETQYF. The CDR3 nucleotides are TGCGCCAGCAGCCGGAGCCCGGGACAGGGGATGGGGGAGACCCAGTACTTC.

This clone was seen a single time. The chain has TRBV9 and TRBJ2-7, with 8 bases aligning to TRBD2. CDR3 size: 14 residues. Germline assignment: CDR1 SGDLS and CDR2 YYNGEE. V lost 4 bases to trimming and J lost 2 bases; unmatched junction nucleotides: 5. CDR3 amino acids: CASSSSGVTYEQYF. CDR3 bases: TGTGCCAGCAGCAGTAGCGGGGTTACCTACGAGCAGTACTTC.

The chain recombines TRBV19 with TRBJ2-3, with 9 bases lining up with TRBD1. Germline lookup yields CDR1 LNHDA and CDR2 SQIVND (reference sequence). CDR3 length equals 15 residues. With 5 bases clipped from V and 1 base from J, the junction kept 4 bases outside the gene matches. As DNA, the CDR3 is TGTGCCAGTAGTCTACAGGGGGCCGGCACAGATACGCAGTATTTT. This codes for CASSLQGAGTDTQYF.

V is TRBV7-2 and J is TRBJ2-1, with 8 positions matching TRBD2. V was pared by 4 bases and J by 1 base, with 6 bases of the junction left unmatched. The CDR3 spans 16 residues. From germline, CDR1 is SGHTA and CDR2 FQGNSA. For the CDR3, the DNA is TGTGCCAGCAGCTCCGGGACTAGTCGTTCCTACAATGAGCAGTTCTTC. Protein product: CASSSGTSRSYNEQFF.

The gene calls are TRBV7-5 and TRBJ2-2; no DNA check was done on the table's D call, TRBD2. TRBV7-5 corresponds to a pseudogene. This CDR3 is built from 16 residues. CDR3 bases: TGTGCCAGAAGCTTCTGCGGCGGCTCAAACACCGGGGAGCTGTTTTTT. Its translation: CARSFCGGSNTGELFF.

The J gene is TRBJ1-2, the V gene TRBV5-4; 9 nucleotides match TRBD1. Trimming took 3 bases from V and 1 from J; bases not matched to a gene: 10. Germline V gene sequence: CDR1 SGHNT, CDR2 YYREEE (reference sequence). The CDR3 runs to 17 residues. CDR3 sequence (DNA): TGTGCCAGCAGCTGGGGACAGGGCGCTACTGATAACTATGGCTACACCTTC. Its translation is CASSWGQGATDNYGYTF.

The J gene is TRBJ2-1, the V gene TRBV7-7; TRBD2 aligns across 7 bases. The V segment lost 5 bases and the J segment 0 bases; nucleotides outside the gene matches: 4. The CDR3 is made up of 15 amino acids. Germline V gene data show CDR1 as SSHAT and CDR2 as FNYEAQ (reference sequence). This chain's CDR3 is CASSVGRVSYNEQFF. The CDR3 DNA reads as TGTGCCAGCAGCGTGGGGAGGGTCTCCTACAATGAGCAGTTCTTC.

This chain connects TRBV30 to TRBJ2-7, with D perhaps matching TRBD2 (6 bases). The V end lost 2 bases, the J end lost 0 bases, and 14 bases lay between the germline ends. This CDR3 spans 15 amino acids. From germline, CDR1 is GTSNPN and CDR2 SVGIG (reference sequence). The CDR3 DNA reads TGTGCCTGGAGTCGTTGGGGGGTTTACTCCTACGAGCAGTACTTC. Amino acids: CAWSRWGVYSYEQYF.

The chain is built from TRBV4-2 and TRBJ2-7; weak D call: TRBD1 (6 bases). V was pared by 0 bases and J by 3 bases, with 12 bases between. CDR1 is LGHNA, CDR2 YNFKEQ, per germline. The CDR3 loop spans 15 amino acids. Here the CDR3 reads CASSQDRGHLYEQYF. The CDR3 DNA reads as TGTGCCAGCAGCCAAGATCGGGGACACCTCTACGAGCAGTACTTC.

V usage is TRBV6-5 and J usage is TRBJ2-7; a weak D match, TRBD2 (5 bases). The CDR3 covers 14 residues. The germline gives CDR1 MNHEY, CDR2 SVGAGI. Trimming pared 2 bases from V and 2 bases from J, leaving 10 bases between. DNA of the CDR3: TGTGCCAGCAGTTACCTCGGAGGACCCTACGAGCAGTACTTC. It encodes CASSYLGGPYEQYF.

The chain uses TRBV7-9 and TRBJ2-1, with 14 bases matching TRBD2. Looked up from germline, CDR1 is SEHNR and CDR2 is FQNEAQ (reference sequence). The V and J ends lost 3 bases and 7 bases, in that order; junction bases with no gene match: 5. The CDR3 has 16 amino acids. The CDR3 DNA reads as TGTGCCAGCAGCTTGGATCGGACTAGCGGGGGGAATGAGCAGTTCTTC. Translation: CASSLDRTSGGNEQFF.

The chain uses TRBV14 and TRBJ1-1, with D possibly TRBD1 on 6 matching bases. This CDR3 has 15 amino acids. V shed 4 bases and J shed 0 bases, with 12 bases lying between them. Germline CDR1 reads SGHDN; CDR2 reads FVKESK. This chain's CDR3 is CASSPYGQMNTEAFF. For the CDR3, the DNA is TGTGCCAGCAGCCCCTATGGACAGATGAACACTGAAGCTTTCTTT.

This clone has only one observation. This chain uses TRBV20-1 with TRBJ1-2; D uncertain. The V end lost 4 bases, the J end lost 4 bases, and 7 bases lay between the germline ends. The CDR3 sequence is 11 residues long. Germline CDR1 DFQATT, CDR2 SNEGSKA (reference sequence). The CDR3 region is CSAIPVYGYTF. Here the CDR3 DNA reads TGCAGTGCTATCCCCGTCTATGGCTACACCTTC.

The chain links TRBV21-1 to TRBJ1-1; TRBD1, as called in the table, went unchecked against the DNA. TRBV21-1 is termed a pseudogene. This CDR3 is 17 amino acids long. The CDR3, as DNA: TGTGCCAGCAGCAAAACGGGGCAGGGGGATATGAACACTGAAGCTTTCTTT. Encoded protein: CASSKTGQGDMNTEAFF.

The chain has TRBV6-5 and TRBJ2-7; 10 bases line up with TRBD1. J gave up 4 bases and V 8 bases, and 8 bases lay outside the gene matches. The CDR3 covers 14 residues. Germline V gene data show CDR1 as MNHEY and CDR2 as SVGAGI. This chain's CDR3 is CASHGTGVKYEQYF. For the CDR3, the DNA is TGTGCCAGCCACGGGACAGGGGTAAAGTACGAGCAGTACTTC.

CDR3 sequence: CASSISYNEQFF. CDR3 DNA sequence: TGTGCCAGTAGTATCAGTTACAATGAGCAGTTCTTC. The genes are TRBV19 and TRBJ2-1, with no clear D. Germline V gene lookup returns CDR1 LNHDA and CDR2 SQIVND (reference sequence). The length of the CDR3 is 12 residues. The V end lost 3 bases, the J end lost 4 bases, and 4 bases lay between the germline ends.

The chain uses TRBV5-4 and TRBJ1-6, with D perhaps matching TRBD1 (5 bases). From germline, CDR1 is SGHNT and CDR2 YYREEE (reference sequence). Trimming took 1 base from V and 10 from J, leaving 21 bases between them. The length of the CDR3 is 17 residues. This CDR3 reads CASSLRTTGLLNSPLHF. The CDR3 coding sequence is TGTGCCAGCAGCTTGCGAACCACGGGACTCTTAAACTCACCCCTCCACTTT.

This clone was seen only once. The gene calls are TRBV18 and TRBJ1-1; 9 nucleotides match TRBD1. This CDR3 spans 16 amino acids. The germline CDR1 and CDR2 sequences are KGHSH and LQKENI. Germline trimming cut 10 bases from V and 0 bases from J; bases unmatched to any gene: 12. This CDR3 is CATRTGEAFMNTEAFF. DNA for the CDR3: TGTGCCACCCGGACAGGGGAAGCTTTCATGAACACTGAAGCTTTCTTT.

There are a few counts of this clone. The rearrangement joins TRBV5-1 to TRBJ2-1, with 8 positions matching TRBD2. Trimming took 4 bases from V and 4 from J; bases not matched to a gene: 4. Germline V gives CDR1 SGHRS, CDR2 YFSETQ. This CDR3 has 14 amino acids. The CDR3: CASSPGGGYNEQFF. The CDR3 DNA reads TGCGCCAGCAGCCCCGGGGGGGGTTACAATGAGCAGTTCTTC.

The rearrangement joins TRBV27 to TRBJ2-1; 11 bases agree with TRBD2. The CDR3 runs to 17 residues. The germline V gene encodes CDR1 MNHEY and CDR2 SMNVEV (reference sequence). V trimming: 2 bases; J trimming: 9 bases; junction bases outside the gene matches: 12. The CDR3 protein is CASSLVPLAGGPGEQFF. As DNA, the CDR3 is TGTGCCAGCAGTTTAGTCCCCTTAGCGGGAGGGCCAGGTGAGCAGTTCTTC.

This clone occurred a few times. The chain uses TRBV5-6 and TRBJ2-3; TRBD2 matches at 7 bases. The germline V gene has CDR1 SGHDT and CDR2 YYEEEE. This CDR3 spans 16 amino acids. J gave up 3 bases and V 0 bases, and 7 bases lay outside the gene matches. For the CDR3, the DNA is TGTGCCAGCAGCTTGGGGGGCGGGGGAGTTACAGATACGCAGTATTTT. It yields the protein CASSLGGGGVTDTQYF.